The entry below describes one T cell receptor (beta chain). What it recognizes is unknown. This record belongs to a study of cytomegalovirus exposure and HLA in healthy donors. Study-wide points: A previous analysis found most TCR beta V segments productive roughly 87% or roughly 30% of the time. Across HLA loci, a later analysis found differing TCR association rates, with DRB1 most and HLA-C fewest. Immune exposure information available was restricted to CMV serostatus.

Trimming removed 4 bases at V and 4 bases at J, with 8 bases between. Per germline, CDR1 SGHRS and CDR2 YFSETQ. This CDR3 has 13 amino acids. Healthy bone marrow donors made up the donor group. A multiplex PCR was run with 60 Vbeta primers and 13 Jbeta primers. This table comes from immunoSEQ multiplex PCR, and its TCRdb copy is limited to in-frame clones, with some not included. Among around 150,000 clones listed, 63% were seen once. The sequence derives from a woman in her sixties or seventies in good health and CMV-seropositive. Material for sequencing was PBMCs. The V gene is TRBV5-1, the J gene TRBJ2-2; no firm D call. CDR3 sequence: CASSPSLTGELFF. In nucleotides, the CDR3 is TGCGCCAGCAGCCCAAGCCTCACCGGGGAGCTGTTTTTT.